Presented here are 14 T cell receptor beta chains from one specimen sequenced in a study of Ad26.COV2.S vaccination and SARS-CoV-2 variants. Method: immunoSEQ multiplex PCR; TCRdb's copy keeps in-frame clones and lacks some. The top ten clones hold around half of a sample with fewer than 50,000 clones, 65% to 90% of them seen once. The sequencing here drew on peripheral blood, taken after recovery from COVID-19. These TCRs come from a human donor who had recovered from COVID-19.

CDR3 coding DNA: TGTGCCAGCAAGAGGACCTTCGCCTACGAGCAGTACTTC. Translation: CASKRTFAYEQYF. The chain recombines TRBV2 with TRBJ2-7; D call uncertain. V gave up 7 bases and J gave up 2 bases, with 12 bases separating them. Germline V gene lookup returns CDR1 SNHLY and CDR2 FYNNEI. The CDR3 consists of 13 residues.

This clone was recorded only once. The CDR3 DNA is TGCGCCAGCAGCTTCCTCTTGAGCACAGATACGCAGTATTTT. As protein: CASSFLLSTDTQYF. The rearrangement joins TRBV5-1 to TRBJ2-3; D remains unclear. From germline, CDR1 is SGHRS and CDR2 YFSETQ. CDR3 length equals 14 residues. Trimming pared 2 bases from V and 0 bases from J, leaving 7 bases between.

The chain links TRBV9 to TRBJ2-1, with 9 nucleotides matching TRBD2. CDR3 size: 17 residues. CDR1 is SGDLS and CDR2 is YYNGEE in the germline V gene. Unmatched junction bases numbered 6, after V lost 0 bases and J lost 2 bases. This chain's CDR3 is CASSVAPGGGAYNEQFF. The CDR3 nucleotides are TGTGCCAGCAGCGTAGCTCCCGGCGGGGGGGCCTACAATGAGCAGTTCTTC.

This clone showed up just once. The rearrangement links TRBV4-1 to TRBJ1-3, with D hard to call. Germline CDR1 is MGHRA and CDR2 is YSYEKL. This CDR3 has 14 amino acids. V dropped 1 base and J dropped 3 bases, with 7 bases sitting between them. DNA for the CDR3: TGCGCCAGCAGCCAAGTGGAAGGTGGAAACACCATATATTTT. It specifies CASSQVEGGNTIYF.

By its share, this clone is medium-sized. This chain connects TRBV11-1 to TRBJ1-2; D unresolved. This CDR3 has 12 residues. CDR1 and CDR2 from the germline V gene are SGHAT and FQDESV (reference sequence). Trimming cost V 1 base and J 8 bases, with 8 bases left between them. CDR3 sequence (DNA): TGTGCCAGCAGCTTAGGATCAGCCGGCTACACCTTC. It translates to CASSLGSAGYTF.

This sequence joins TRBV5-6 and TRBJ2-1; tentatively, D is TRBD2 (6 bases). Germline V gives CDR1 SGHDT, CDR2 YYEEEE. V shed 3 bases and J shed 9 bases, with 22 bases lying between them. The CDR3 totals 16 residues. The CDR3 loop reads CASSSSEAGEIGEQFF. The DNA of the CDR3 is TGTGCCAGCAGCTCCTCGGAAGCGGGCGAAATCGGTGAGCAGTTCTTC.

The chain couples TRBV20-1 to TRBJ1-1, with D hard to call. The CDR3 extends over 13 amino acids. Trimming stripped 3 bases from V and 1 base from J, with 9 bases between. Germline V gene sequence: CDR1 DFQATT, CDR2 SNEGSKA (reference sequence). The CDR3 protein is CSASDVRNTEAFF. In DNA, the CDR3 is TGCAGTGCTAGTGACGTCCGGAACACTGAAGCTTTCTTT.

The chain couples TRBV5-1 to TRBJ1-3; no clear D gene. CDR3 length equals 12 residues. CDR1 and CDR2 (germline): SGHRS, YFSETQ. The V end lost 7 bases, the J end lost 0 bases, and 5 bases lay between the germline ends. CDR3 sequence (DNA): TGCGCCAGCGGGGACTCTGGAAACACCATATATTTT. Translation: CASGDSGNTIYF.

This chain links TRBV6-5 with TRBJ2-3; TRBD2 matches 8 bases. CDR3 length: 15 amino acids. Germline loops: CDR1 MNHEY, CDR2 SVGAGI. Unmatched junction bases numbered 9, after V lost 6 bases and J lost 4 bases. The CDR3 nucleotides are TGTGCCAGCAGGAATAGCGGGGTTAGGGCAGATACGCAGTATTTT. Translated: CASRNSGVRADTQYF.

The table lists this clone with a count of one. V usage is TRBV11-3 and J usage is TRBJ1-1; maybe TRBD1 (6 bases). Per germline, CDR1 SGHNT and CDR2 YENEEA. The CDR3 totals 13 residues. V lost 3 bases, J lost 5 bases, and 10 bases lay in between. The CDR3 bases are TGTGCCAGCAGCTTGGGGGCCGGGACTGAAGCTTTCTTT. The encoded protein is CASSLGAGTEAFF.

The chain uses TRBV24-1 and TRBJ1-2; no firm D call. CDR1 KGHDR and CDR2 SFDVKD come from the germline V gene. V lost 6 bases, J lost 5 bases, and 9 bases lay in between. This CDR3 comprises 12 residues. In nucleotides, the CDR3 is TGTGCCACCAGTAACTCATCTTATGGCTACACCTTC. Translated: CATSNSSYGYTF.

The rearrangement uses TRBV30 and TRBJ1-1; D is undetermined. The CDR3 runs 17 residues. Germline V CDR1 and CDR2: GTSNPN, SVGIG (reference sequence). V gave up 4 bases and J gave up 3 bases, with 24 bases separating them. CDR3 protein: CAWTRSPRTRRDTEAFF. The CDR3 DNA sequence: TGTGCCTGGACCCGATCCCCCAGGACGAGGCGGGACACTGAAGCTTTCTTT.

The chain joins TRBV4-1 to TRBJ1-2; D is uncertain. Trimming shortened V by 4 bases and J by 4 bases, and 16 bases separated the two germline ends. Germline V CDR1 and CDR2: MGHRA, YSYEKL. CDR3 size: 15 residues. The CDR3 here is CASSLGMVRGYGYTF. The CDR3 DNA reads TGCGCCAGCAGCCTCGGTATGGTAAGAGGCTATGGCTACACCTTC.

The chain joins TRBV2 to TRBJ2-1, with 10 bases fitting TRBD1. The CDR3 totals 15 residues. CDR1 SNHLY and CDR2 FYNNEI come from the germline V gene. The V segment lost 6 bases and the J segment 2 bases; nucleotides outside the gene matches: 4. The CDR3 nucleotides are TGTGCCAGCAGACCCGGGACAGGGGCCTACAATGAGCAGTTCTTC. Residues: CASRPGTGAYNEQFF.